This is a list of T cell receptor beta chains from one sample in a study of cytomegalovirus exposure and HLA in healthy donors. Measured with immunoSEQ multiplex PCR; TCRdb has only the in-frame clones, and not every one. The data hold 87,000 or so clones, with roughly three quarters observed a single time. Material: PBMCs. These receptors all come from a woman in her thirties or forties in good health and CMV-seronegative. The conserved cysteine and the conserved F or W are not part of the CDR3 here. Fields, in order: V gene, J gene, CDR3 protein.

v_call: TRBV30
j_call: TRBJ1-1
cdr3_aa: AWTLGGLSTEAF

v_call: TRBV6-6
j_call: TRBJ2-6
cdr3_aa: ASISGGSGANVLT

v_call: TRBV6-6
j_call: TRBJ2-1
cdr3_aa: ASSYPAVVKEQF

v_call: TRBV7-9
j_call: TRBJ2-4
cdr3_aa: ASSLGQNIQY

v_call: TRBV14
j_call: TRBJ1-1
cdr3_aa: ASSQDGRVFGAF

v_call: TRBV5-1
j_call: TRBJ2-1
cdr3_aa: ASSLTGGSYNEQF

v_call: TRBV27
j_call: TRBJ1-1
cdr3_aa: ASSFTGNTEAF

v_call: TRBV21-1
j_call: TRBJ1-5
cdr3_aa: ASSNGGTLDSNQPQH

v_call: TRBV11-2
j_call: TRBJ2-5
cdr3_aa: ASSHTLGLAGGGETQY

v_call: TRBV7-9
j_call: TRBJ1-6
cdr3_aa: ASSFPDGASPNSPLH

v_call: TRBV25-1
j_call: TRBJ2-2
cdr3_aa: ASSVALAGELF

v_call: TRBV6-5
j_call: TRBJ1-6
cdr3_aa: ASRVRVNSPLH

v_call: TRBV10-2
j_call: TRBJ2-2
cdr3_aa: ATKDRGIYTGELF

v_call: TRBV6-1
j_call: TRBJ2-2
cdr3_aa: ASSEPNTGGEGLSRAGELF

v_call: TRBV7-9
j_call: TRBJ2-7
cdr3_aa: ASSPAYEQY

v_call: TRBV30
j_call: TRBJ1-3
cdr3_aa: AWSQGNSGNTIY

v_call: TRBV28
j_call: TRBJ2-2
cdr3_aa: ASSTWTGGTGELF

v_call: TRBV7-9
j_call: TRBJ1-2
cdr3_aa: ASSSTMEAELDENYGYT

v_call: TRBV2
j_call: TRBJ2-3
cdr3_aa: ASTPFSGGTDTQY

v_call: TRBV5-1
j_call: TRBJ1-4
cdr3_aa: ASSPDRSNEKLF

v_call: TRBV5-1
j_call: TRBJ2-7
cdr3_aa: ASSLGGTGGFGEQY

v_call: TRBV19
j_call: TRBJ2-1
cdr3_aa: ASSIMRLGSNEQF

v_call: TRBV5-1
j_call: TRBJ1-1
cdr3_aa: ASSRDRVSEAF

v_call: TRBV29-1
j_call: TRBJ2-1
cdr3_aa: SVDFRAGGYNEQF

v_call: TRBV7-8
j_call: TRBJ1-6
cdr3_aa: ASSPRTDLYNSPLH

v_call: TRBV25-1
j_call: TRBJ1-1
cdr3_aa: ASTPAGANTEAF

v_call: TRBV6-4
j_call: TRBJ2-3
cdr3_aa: ASSPLAGNTDTQY

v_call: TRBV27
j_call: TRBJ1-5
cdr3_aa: ASSPRGQGGTSNQPQH

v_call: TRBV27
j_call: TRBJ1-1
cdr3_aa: ASRRSTGNTEAF

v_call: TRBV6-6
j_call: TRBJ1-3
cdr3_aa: ASSYSSARVGHTIY

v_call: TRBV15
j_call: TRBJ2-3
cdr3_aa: ASSGGAKDTQY

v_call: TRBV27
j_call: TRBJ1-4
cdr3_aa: ASSLFGQGNEKLF

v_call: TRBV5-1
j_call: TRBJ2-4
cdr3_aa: ASSETGSIAKNIQY

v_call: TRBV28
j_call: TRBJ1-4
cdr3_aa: ASSLATGGAGTVGKLF

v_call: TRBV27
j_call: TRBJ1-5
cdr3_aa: ASSGLRNQPQH

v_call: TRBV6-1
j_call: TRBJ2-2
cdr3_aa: ASLPNTGELF

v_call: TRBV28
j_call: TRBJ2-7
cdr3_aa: ASSYPLSGDPEQY

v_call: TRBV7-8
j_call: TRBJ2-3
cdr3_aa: ASSLRLGTAKDTQY

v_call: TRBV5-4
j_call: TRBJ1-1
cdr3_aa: ASRGQGTTMNTEAF

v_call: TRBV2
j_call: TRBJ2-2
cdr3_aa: ASRLALGELF

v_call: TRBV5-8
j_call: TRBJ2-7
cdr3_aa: ASSLVQRASSYEQY

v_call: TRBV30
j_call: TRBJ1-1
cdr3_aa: AWSVEEGAEAF

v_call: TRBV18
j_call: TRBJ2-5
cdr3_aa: ASSLNSLQETQY

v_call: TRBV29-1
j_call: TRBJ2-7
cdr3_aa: SVQQGSSYEQY

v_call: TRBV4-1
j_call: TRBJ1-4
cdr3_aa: ASSSLISATNEKLF

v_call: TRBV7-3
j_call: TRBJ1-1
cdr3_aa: ASSSPGGENTEAF

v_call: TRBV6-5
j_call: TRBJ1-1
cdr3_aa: ASRTQGRGTEAF

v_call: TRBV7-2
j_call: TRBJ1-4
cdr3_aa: ASSQWRSNEKLF

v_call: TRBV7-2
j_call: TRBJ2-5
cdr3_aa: ASNPWTEYQETQY

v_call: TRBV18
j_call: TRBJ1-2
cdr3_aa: ASSPPSGRGYT

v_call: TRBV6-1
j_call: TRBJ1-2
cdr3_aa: ASRGQGAGYT

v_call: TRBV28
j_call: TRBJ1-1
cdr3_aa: ASSLSLSGAF

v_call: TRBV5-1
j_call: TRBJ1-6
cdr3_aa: ASRPEGTDKNSPLH

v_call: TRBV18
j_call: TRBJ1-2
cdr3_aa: ASSPGQGARYT

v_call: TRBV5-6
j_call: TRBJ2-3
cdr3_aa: ASSFPGGSRGDTQY

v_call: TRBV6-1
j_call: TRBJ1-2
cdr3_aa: ASSEAGGLDRGYT

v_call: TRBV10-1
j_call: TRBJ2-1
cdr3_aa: ASSESRNTGVRSAF

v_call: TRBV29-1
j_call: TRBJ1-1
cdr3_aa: SVSRGTEAF

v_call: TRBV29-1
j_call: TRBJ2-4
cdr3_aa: SALGDSVLNIQY

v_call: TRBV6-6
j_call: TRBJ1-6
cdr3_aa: ASSYSPGDYNSPLH